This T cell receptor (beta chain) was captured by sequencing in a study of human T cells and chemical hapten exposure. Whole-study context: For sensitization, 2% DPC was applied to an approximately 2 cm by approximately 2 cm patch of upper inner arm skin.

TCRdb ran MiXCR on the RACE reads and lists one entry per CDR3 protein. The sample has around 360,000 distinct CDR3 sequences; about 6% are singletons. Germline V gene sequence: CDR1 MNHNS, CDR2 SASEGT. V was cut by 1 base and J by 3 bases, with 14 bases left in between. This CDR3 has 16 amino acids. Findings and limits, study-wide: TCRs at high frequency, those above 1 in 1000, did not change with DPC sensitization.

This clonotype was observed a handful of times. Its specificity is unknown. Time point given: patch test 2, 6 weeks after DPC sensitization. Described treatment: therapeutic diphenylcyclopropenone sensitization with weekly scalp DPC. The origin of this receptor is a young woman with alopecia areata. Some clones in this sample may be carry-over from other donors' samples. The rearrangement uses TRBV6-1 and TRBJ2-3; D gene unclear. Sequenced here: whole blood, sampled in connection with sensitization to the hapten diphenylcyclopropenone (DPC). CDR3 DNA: TGTGCCAGCAGTGAAGACGCAGTTGCCACGACAGATACGCAGTATTTT. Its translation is CASSEDAVATTDTQYF.